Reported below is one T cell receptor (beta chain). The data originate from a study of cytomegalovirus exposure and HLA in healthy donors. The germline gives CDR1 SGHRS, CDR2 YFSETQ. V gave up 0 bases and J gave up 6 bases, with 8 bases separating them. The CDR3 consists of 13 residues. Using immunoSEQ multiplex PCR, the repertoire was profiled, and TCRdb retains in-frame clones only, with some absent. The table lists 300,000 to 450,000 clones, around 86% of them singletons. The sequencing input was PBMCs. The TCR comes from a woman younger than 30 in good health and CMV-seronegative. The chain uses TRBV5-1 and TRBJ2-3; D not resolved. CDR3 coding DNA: TGCGCCAGCAGCTTGGGACATGGGGATACGCAGTATTTT. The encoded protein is CASSLGHGDTQYF.